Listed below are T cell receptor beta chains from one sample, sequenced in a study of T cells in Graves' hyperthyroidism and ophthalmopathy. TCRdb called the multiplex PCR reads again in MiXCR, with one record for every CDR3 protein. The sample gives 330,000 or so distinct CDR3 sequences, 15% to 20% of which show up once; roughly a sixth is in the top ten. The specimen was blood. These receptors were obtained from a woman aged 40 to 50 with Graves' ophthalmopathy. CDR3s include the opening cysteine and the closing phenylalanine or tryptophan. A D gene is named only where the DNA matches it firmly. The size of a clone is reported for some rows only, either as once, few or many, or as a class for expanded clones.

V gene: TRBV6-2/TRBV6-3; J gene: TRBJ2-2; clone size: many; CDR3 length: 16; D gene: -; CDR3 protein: CASKLSPAERTGELFF; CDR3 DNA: TGTGCCAGCAAATTGAGCCCAGCTGAGAGAACCGGGGAGCTGTTTTTT
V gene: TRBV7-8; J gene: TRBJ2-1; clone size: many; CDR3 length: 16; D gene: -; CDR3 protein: CASSFGGRGGYNEQFF; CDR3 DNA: TGTGCCAGCAGCTTTGGGGGTCGTGGAGGGTACAATGAGCAGTTCTTC
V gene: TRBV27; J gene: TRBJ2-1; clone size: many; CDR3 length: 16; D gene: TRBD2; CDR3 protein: CASSPRLAVDYNEQFF; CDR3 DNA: TGTGCCAGCAGTCCAAGACTAGCGGTCGACTACAATGAGCAGTTCTTC
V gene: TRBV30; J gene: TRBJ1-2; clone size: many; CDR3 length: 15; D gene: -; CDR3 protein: CAWRGTAGANYGYTF; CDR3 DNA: TGTGCCTGGAGGGGTACGGCAGGAGCTAACTATGGCTACACCTTC
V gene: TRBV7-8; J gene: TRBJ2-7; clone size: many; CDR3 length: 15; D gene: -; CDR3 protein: CASSPTTDSIYEQYF; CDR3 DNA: TGTGCCAGCAGCCCTACGACAGATTCCATCTACGAGCAGTACTTC
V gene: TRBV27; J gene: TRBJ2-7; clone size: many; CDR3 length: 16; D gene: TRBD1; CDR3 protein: CASSLLPGQGSHEQYF; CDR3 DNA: TGTGCCAGCAGTTTGTTACCGGGACAGGGCTCCCACGAGCAGTACTTC
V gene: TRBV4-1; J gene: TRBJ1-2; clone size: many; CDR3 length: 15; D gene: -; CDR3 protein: CASSPPGLDLGGYTF; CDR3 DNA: TGCGCCAGCAGCCCACCTGGACTGGACTTGGGTGGCTACACCTTC
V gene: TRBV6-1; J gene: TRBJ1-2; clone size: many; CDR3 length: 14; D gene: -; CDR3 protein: CASSERITFYGYTF; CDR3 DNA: TGTGCCAGCAGTGAACGAATAACATTCTATGGCTACACCTTC
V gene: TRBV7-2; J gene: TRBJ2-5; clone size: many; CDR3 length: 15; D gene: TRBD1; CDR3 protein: CASSLDRGQTETQYF; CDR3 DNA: TGTGCCAGCAGCTTAGATCGGGGACAGACAGAGACCCAGTACTTC
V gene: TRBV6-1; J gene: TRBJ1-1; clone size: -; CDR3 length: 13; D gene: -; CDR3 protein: CASMTGGAPEAFF; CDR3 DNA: TGTGCCAGCATGACGGGAGGTGCTCCTGAAGCTTTCTTT
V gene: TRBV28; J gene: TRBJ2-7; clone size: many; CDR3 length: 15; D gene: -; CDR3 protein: CASSLLEGTSYEQYF; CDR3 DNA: TGTGCCAGCAGTTTGCTCGAGGGGACGTCCTACGAGCAGTACTTC
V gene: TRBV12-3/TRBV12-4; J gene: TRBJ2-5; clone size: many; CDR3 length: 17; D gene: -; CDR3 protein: CASSLRWKDEGKETQYF; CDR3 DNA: TGTGCCAGCAGTTTAAGGTGGAAGGATGAGGGGAAAGAGACCCAGTACTTC
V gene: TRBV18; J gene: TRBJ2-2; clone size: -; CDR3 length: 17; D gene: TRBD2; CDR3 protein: CASSPLGLAGNTGELFF; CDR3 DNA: TGTGCCAGCTCACCGCTCGGACTAGCGGGAAACACCGGGGAGCTGTTTTTT
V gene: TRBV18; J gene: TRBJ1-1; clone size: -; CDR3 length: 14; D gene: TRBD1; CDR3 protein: CASYSGQGNTEAFF; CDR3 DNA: TGTGCCAGCTACTCTGGACAGGGGAACACTGAAGCTTTCTTT
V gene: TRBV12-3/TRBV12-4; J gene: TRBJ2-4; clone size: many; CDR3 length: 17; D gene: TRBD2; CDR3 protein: CASSLHPGLIAKNIQYF; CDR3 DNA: TGTGCCAGCAGCCTACATCCGGGACTAATAGCCAAAAACATTCAGTACTTC
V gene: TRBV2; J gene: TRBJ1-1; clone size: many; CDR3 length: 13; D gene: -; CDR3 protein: CASSTGTETEAFF; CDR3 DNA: TGTGCCAGCAGTACCGGGACTGAAACTGAAGCTTTCTTT
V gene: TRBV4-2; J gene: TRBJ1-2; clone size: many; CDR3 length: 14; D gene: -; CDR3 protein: CASSQDQTNYGYTF; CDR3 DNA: TGTGCCAGCAGCCAAGATCAGACTAACTATGGCTACACCTTC
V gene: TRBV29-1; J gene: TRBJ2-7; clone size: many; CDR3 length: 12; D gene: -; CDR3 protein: CSARGVMYEQYF; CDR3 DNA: TGCAGCGCAAGGGGGGTAATGTACGAGCAGTACTTC
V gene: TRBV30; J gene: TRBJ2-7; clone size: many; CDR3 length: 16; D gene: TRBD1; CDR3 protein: CAWSTGQGLGYYEQYF; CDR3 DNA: TGTGCCTGGAGTACCGGACAGGGGTTGGGGTACTACGAGCAGTACTTC
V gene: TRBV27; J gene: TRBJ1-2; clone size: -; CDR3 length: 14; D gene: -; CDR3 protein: CASSLGGVGYGYTF; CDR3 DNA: TGTGCCAGCAGTTTAGGTGGGGTTGGCTATGGCTACACCTTC
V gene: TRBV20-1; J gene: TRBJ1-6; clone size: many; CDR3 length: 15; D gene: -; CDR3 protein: CSAAPGQRNNSPLHF; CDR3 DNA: TGCAGTGCTGCACCCGGCCAGCGAAATAATTCACCCCTCCACTTT
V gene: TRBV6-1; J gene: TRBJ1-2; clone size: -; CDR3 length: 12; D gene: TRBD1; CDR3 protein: CASRARGRGYTF; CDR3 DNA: TGTGCCAGCAGGGCCAGGGGGCGCGGCTACACCTTC
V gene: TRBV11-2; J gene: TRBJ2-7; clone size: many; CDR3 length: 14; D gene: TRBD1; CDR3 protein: CASSLSDRVYQQYF; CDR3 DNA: TGTGCCAGCAGCTTATCGGACAGGGTCTATCAGCAGTACTTC
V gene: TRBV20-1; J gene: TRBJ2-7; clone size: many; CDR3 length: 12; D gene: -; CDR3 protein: CSARGGDYEQYF; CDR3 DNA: TGCAGTGCTAGGGGGGGAGACTACGAGCAGTACTTC
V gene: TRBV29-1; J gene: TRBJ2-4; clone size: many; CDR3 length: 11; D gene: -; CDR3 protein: CSAHVENIQYF; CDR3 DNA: TGCAGCGCCCATGTAGAAAACATTCAGTACTTC
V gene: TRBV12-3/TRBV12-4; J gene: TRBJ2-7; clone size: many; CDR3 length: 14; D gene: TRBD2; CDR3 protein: CASTAAGEGYEQYF; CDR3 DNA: TGTGCCAGCACCGCAGCGGGAGAGGGTTACGAGCAGTACTTC
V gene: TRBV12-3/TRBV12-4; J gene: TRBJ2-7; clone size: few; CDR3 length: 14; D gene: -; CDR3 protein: CASSRIGGGGEQYF; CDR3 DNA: TGTGCCAGCAGCCGAATCGGAGGGGGAGGCGAGCAGTACTTC
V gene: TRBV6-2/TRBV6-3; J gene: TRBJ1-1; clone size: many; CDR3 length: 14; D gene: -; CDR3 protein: CASSFKAWGTEAFF; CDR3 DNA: TGTGCCAGCAGTTTCAAGGCCTGGGGCACTGAAGCTTTCTTT
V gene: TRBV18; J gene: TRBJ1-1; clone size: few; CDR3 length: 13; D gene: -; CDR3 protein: CASYQGLNTEAFF; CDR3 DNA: TGTGCCAGCTACCAGGGATTGAACACTGAAGCTTTCTTT
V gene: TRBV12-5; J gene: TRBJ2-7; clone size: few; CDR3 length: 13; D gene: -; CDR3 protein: CASGSAQNYEQYF; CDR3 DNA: TGTGCTAGTGGTTCGGCACAGAATTACGAGCAGTACTTC
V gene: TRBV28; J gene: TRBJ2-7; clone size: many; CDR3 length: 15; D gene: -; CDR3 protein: CASSLFGTSKYEQYF; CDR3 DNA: TGTGCCAGCAGTTTATTTGGGACGTCGAAGTACGAGCAGTACTTC
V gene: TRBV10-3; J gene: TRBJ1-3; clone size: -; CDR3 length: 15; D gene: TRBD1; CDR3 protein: CVTDPTGVSGNTIYF; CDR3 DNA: TGTGTCACCGACCCGACAGGGGTCTCTGGAAACACCATATATTTT